One and the same sample provided the 11 T cell receptor beta chains below, sequenced in a study of blood T cells in healthy people across ages. Sample-barcoded 5' priming and a J-beta primer mix drove a second PCR of about 6 to 12 cycles. In TCRdb, the 5' RACE reads were re-called with MiXCR into one record per CDR3 protein. This sample has some 1.4 million distinct CDR3 sequences, with 42% found just once. The sequenced sample was blood. These receptors originate from a woman under 30 in good health.

CDR3 residues: CSVTTQTGGFNQPQHF. The DNA of the CDR3 is TGCAGCGTCACCACTCAGACAGGGGGCTTCAATCAGCCCCAGCATTTT. The genes are TRBV29-1 and TRBJ1-5; 10 positions agree with TRBD1. This CDR3 is built from 16 residues. Germline CDR1 and CDR2: SQVTM and ANQGSEA. V lost 6 bases, J lost 3 bases, and 11 bases stayed unmatched. Filled out from reference TRBV29-1 and TRBJ1-5, the complete variable domain reads SAVISQKPSRDICQRGTSLTIQCQVDSQVTMMFWYRQQPGQSLTLIATANQGSEATYESGFVIDKFPISRPNLTFSTLTVSNMSPEDSSIYLCSVTTQTGGFNQPQHFGDGTRLSIL.

The chain joins TRBV29-1 to TRBJ2-5; TRBD2 is a possible D gene (5 bases). Per the germline V gene, CDR1 is SQVTM and CDR2 is ANQGSEA. CDR3 length: 14 residues. The V end was cut by 6 bases, the J end by 3 bases, with 17 bases between. CDR3 nucleotide sequence: TGCAGCGTATGCCCGCGGGTGGCCAAAGAGACCCAGTACTTC. It is translated as CSVCPRVAKETQYF.

The chain combines TRBV24-1 with TRBJ2-1, with 8 bases identical to TRBD1. Germline V gene sequence: CDR1 KGHDR, CDR2 SFDVKD. This CDR3 has 16 residues. With 0 bases clipped from V and 9 bases from J, the junction kept 9 bases outside the gene matches. CDR3 DNA: TGTGCCACCAGTGATTTGCAGGGGGCGGGGTATGGTGAGCAGTTCTTC. Protein sequence: CATSDLQGAGYGEQFF.

This clonotype was counted only a few times. This chain links TRBV27 with TRBJ2-7, with TRBD1 matching 9 bases. Germline-derived CDR1 and CDR2 are MNHEY and SMNVEV (reference sequence). J lost 2 bases, V lost 5 bases, and 10 bases had no gene match. This CDR3 region has 16 residues. The CDR3 protein is CASSPTGGVDAYEQYF. CDR3 sequence (DNA): TGTGCCAGCAGTCCGACAGGGGGAGTAGACGCCTACGAGCAGTACTTC.

The chain is built from TRBV2 and TRBJ1-6; D not resolved. Trimming removed 6 bases from V and 7 bases from J, with 16 bases in between. The germline gives CDR1 SNHLY, CDR2 FYNNEI. The CDR3 totals 15 residues. The CDR3 DNA follows: TGTGCCAGCAGCCTCCAGACACCCGTGAATTCACCCCTCCACTTT. As protein: CASSLQTPVNSPLHF.

The chain recombines TRBV7-2 with TRBJ1-1; D is undetermined. This CDR3 contains 15 residues. V was trimmed by 6 bases and J by 1 base, leaving 15 bases between them. Looked up from germline, CDR1 is SGHTA and CDR2 is FQGNSA. In DNA form, the CDR3 reads TGTGCCAGCAGTCTCCAAGACCGAAAGAACACTGAAGCTTTCTTT. Encoded protein: CASSLQDRKNTEAFF.

The chain employs TRBV9 and TRBJ2-1; the match to TRBD1 covers 7 bases. The J segment lost 5 bases and the V segment lost 4 bases, leaving 9 bases of the junction unmatched. This CDR3 is 15 amino acids long. In germline, CDR1 is SGDLS, CDR2 YYNGEE. The CDR3 nucleotides read TGTGCCAGCAGCCTGACCGGGACAGCCCACAATGAGCAGTTCTTC. As protein: CASSLTGTAHNEQFF.

The chain has TRBV6-1 and TRBJ1-6; D may be TRBD1 (5 bases). Trimming removed 5 bases from V and 6 bases from J, with 14 bases in between. This CDR3 has 15 residues. Germline CDR1 reads MNHNS; CDR2 reads SASEGT. The CDR3 nucleotides read TGTGCCAGCAGTAAACGGGGCGGGTTTAATTCACCCCTCCACTTT. This translates into CASSKRGGFNSPLHF.

Details on this clonotype: Compared with germline, one end of the junction differs, possibly owing to a read error. V usage is TRBV28 and J usage is TRBJ1-2; the D is unclear. Germline V gene sequence: CDR1 MDHEN, CDR2 SYDVKM. CDR3 size: 14 residues. The CDR3, as DNA: TGTGCTAGCAGTACGGGCCAAGGTCTCCTTGGCTACACCTTC. This encodes CASSTGQGLLGYTF.

The J gene is TRBJ1-2, the V gene TRBV12-5; D call uncertain. The CDR3 extends over 14 amino acids. V lost 1 base and J 8 bases, leaving 14 bases between the germline ends. In germline, CDR1 is LGHNT, CDR2 FRNRAP. The CDR3 spells CASGLGTLDGGYTF. The DNA of the CDR3 is TGTGCTAGTGGTTTGGGCACCCTCGATGGGGGCTACACCTTC. The variable domain in full, completed from reference TRBV12-5 and TRBJ1-2, reads DARVTQTPRHKVTEMGQEVTMRCQPILGHNTVFWYRQTMMQGLELLAYFRNRAPLDDSGMPKDRFSAEMPDATLATLKIQPSEPRDSAVYFCASGLGTLDGGYTFGSGTRLTVV.

This clonotype was counted a few times. The chain joins TRBV24-1 to TRBJ2-5; D may be TRBD1 (6 bases). V lost 9 bases to trimming and J lost 6 bases, with 13 bases between them. There are 12 residues in the CDR3. Per the germline V gene, CDR1 is KGHDR and CDR2 is SFDVKD. CDR3 sequence (DNA): TGTGCCACCCGTGGACAGAGCCAGACCCAGTACTTC. The encoded protein is CATRGQSQTQYF.